The present T cell receptor (beta chain) was sequenced within a study of CD8 T cells in Susac syndrome. An amount of RNA that ranged from roughly 0.45 to 1 ug was reverse transcribed with random hexamers. TCRdb itself ran the immunoSEQ multiplex PCR reads through MiXCR, one entry per CDR3 protein. The data contain approximately 300,000 distinct CDR3 sequences, roughly 85% of them seen just once; the ten biggest clones take up around 0.2%. Both CD4+ and CD8+ T cells were negatively isolated, and TEMRA cells underwent FACS enrichment. V lost 5 bases and J 7 bases, leaving 17 bases between the germline ends. Germline V CDR1 and CDR2: SGHVS, FNYEAQ. The CDR3 has 15 amino acids.

The sequence was collected from a human donor with multiple sclerosis. Material for sequencing was CD8+ T cells from PBMCs. V gene TRBV7-6 combines with J gene TRBJ2-2; TRBD2 is a possible D gene (6 bases). The chain's CDR3 is CASSHGGPSGGELFF. CDR3 DNA sequence: TGTGCCAGCAGCCACGGGGGTCCCTCGGGCGGGGAGCTGTTTTTT.